This T cell receptor beta chain came from a study of graft-versus-host responses after intestinal transplantation. About the study: Anti-thymocyte globulin served as induction for all recipients, who then took tacrolimus and steroids for three to four years.

Findings and caveats of the study: Researchers found GvH clones in recipient marrow, and some showed up first in ileum or blood.

Upon completion of the reaction, proliferating CFSE-low responders, both CD3+CD4+ and CD3+CD8+, were sorted. V lost 6 bases to trimming and J lost 4 bases, with 7 bases between them. The CDR3 contains 12 residues. The germline V gene has CDR1 KGHSH and CDR2 LQKENI. This clone qualifies as medium-sized. Using immunoSEQ multiplex PCR, the repertoire was profiled, and TCRdb retains in-frame clones only, with some absent. The table lists roughly 10,000 clones, approximately 31% of them singletons. This rearrangement joins TRBV18 to TRBJ1-3; D may be TRBD1 (6 bases). This sequence was found in a human patient who was an organ donor for intestinal transplantation. The specimen was alloreactive CD4+ T cells from a mixed lymphocyte reaction culture, collected before transplantation. As for subset: CFSE-low proliferating T cells sorted from approximately 6-day pre-transplant mixed lymphocyte reaction (GvH or HvG direction). The CDR3: CASSGQGNTIYF. The CDR3 DNA reads TGTGCCAGCTCCGGACAGGGAAACACCATATATTTT.